The sample holds a few counts of the clone carrying this T cell receptor beta chain. Its antigen is unknown. TCRdb re-called the RT-PCR reads with MiXCR, one entry per CDR3 protein. The sample gives hundreds of thousands of distinct CDR3 sequences, around a sixth of which show up once; around 9.9% is in the top ten. The data originate from a study of response to subunit inactivated influenza vaccine. The study, taken as a whole, reports: The study's authors posited that every seasonal influenza vaccination enlists few new T cells.

This CDR3 has 12 residues. Deletions cut 4 bases from V and 7 bases from J, with 11 bases between. Germline-derived CDR1 and CDR2 are SGHTA and FQGNSA. This clonotype was sampled from a middle-aged man who received an inactivated influenza vaccine. The rearrangement joins TRBV7-2 to TRBJ2-7, with D perhaps being TRBD1 or TRBD2 (6 bases each). Specimen: PBMCs from blood, collected roughly 5 days after vaccination. This CDR3 reads CASSYKGGEQYF. CDR3 coding DNA: TGTGCCAGCAGCTACAAAGGGGGGGAGCAGTACTTC.